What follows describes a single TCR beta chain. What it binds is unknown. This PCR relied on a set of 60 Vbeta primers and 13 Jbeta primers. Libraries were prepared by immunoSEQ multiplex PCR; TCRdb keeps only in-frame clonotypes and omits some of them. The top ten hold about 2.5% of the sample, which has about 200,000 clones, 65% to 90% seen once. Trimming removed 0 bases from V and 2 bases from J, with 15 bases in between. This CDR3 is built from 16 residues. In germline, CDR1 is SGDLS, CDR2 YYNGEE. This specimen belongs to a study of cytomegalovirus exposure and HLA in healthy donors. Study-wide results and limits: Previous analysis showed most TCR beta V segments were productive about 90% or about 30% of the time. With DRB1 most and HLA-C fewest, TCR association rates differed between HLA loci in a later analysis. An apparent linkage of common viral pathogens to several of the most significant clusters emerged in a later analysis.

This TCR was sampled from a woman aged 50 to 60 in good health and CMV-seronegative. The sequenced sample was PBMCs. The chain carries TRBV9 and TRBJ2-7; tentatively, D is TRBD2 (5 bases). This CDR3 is CASSVESTSTPYEQYF. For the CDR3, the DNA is TGTGCCAGCAGCGTAGAGAGTACTAGTACCCCCTACGAGCAGTACTTC.